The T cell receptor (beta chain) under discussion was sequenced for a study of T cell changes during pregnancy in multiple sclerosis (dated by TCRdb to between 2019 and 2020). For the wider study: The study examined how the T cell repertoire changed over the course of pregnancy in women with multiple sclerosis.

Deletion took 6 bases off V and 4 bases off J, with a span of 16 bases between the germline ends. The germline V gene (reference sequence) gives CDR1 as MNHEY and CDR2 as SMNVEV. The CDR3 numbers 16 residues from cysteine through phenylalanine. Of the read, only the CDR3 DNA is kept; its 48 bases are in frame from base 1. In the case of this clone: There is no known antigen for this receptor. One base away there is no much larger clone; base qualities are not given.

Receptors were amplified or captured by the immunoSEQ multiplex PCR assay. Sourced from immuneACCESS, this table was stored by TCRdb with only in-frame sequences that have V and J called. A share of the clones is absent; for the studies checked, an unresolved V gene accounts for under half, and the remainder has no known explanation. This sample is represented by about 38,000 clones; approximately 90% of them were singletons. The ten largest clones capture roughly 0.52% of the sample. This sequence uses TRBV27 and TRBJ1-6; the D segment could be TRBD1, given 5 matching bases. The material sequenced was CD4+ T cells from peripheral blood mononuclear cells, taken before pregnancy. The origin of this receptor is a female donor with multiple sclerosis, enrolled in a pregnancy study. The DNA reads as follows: TGTGCCAGCAGCTGGGGCGGCATTTCGTATAATTCACCCCTCCACTTT. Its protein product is CASSWGGISYNSPLHF.